A single sample is the source of the 15 T cell receptor beta chains below, sequenced in a study of cytomegalovirus exposure and HLA in healthy donors. Amplification used 60 Vbeta primers and 13 Jbeta primers. Only in-frame clones appear in the TCRdb table, and some are missing; sequencing was by immunoSEQ multiplex PCR. This table holds 100,000 to 150,000 clones, 70% to 85% found once. Sequenced: PBMCs. The receptors derive from a male donor in good health and CMV-seropositive.

About this clone: The junction does not match germline at one end; this may be a read error. This rearrangement joins TRBV5-1 to TRBJ2-6; perhaps TRBD1 as D (5 bases). This CDR3 has 13 amino acids. The germline CDR1 and CDR2 sequences are SGHRS and YFSETQ. The CDR3 DNA is TGCGCCAGCTCTGAGGCTGGGGCCAACGGCCTGACTTTC. It specifies CASSEAGANGLTF.

The J gene is TRBJ2-7, the V gene TRBV5-1; 8 positions agree with TRBD1. The CDR3 consists of 15 residues. J gave up 7 bases and V 2 bases, and 11 bases lay outside the gene matches. CDR1 and CDR2 from the germline V gene are SGHRS and YFSETQ. CDR3 bases: TGCGCCAGCAGCTTTCGTGGGGCAGGGGGCGGAGAGCAGTACTTC. It codes for CASSFRGAGGGEQYF.

This clone turned up a few times. V usage is TRBV20-1 and J usage is TRBJ2-7; D is undetermined. This CDR3 has 11 residues. CDR1 and CDR2 from the germline V gene are DFQATT and SNEGSKA (reference sequence). V was cut by 8 bases and J by 2 bases, with 10 bases left in between. CDR3 sequence (DNA): TGCAGTATTCAGCGCGCCTACGAGCAGTACTTC. Its protein product is CSIQRAYEQYF.

J is TRBJ1-6 and V is TRBV7-9; TRBD1 might be the D (5 bases). Per the germline V gene, CDR1 is SEHNR and CDR2 is FQNEAQ (reference sequence). This CDR3 is 15 amino acids long. V gave up 5 bases and J gave up 6 bases, with 14 bases separating them. The CDR3 DNA reads TGTGCCAGCAGCGGCTTGGGGCCTACTAATTCACCCCTCCACTTT. Protein sequence: CASSGLGPTNSPLHF.

The V call is TRBV4-1, the J call TRBJ1-4, with TRBD1 identical over 7 bases. The CDR3 runs to 16 residues. Germline V gives CDR1 MGHRA, CDR2 YSYEKL. The ends lost 0 bases at V and 6 bases at J; junction bases unmatched: 7. CDR3 coding DNA: TGCGCCAGCAGCCAAGATCGGGGGACAGCAGATGAAAAACTGTTTTTT. Protein sequence: CASSQDRGTADEKLFF.

This clone was detected a few times. One end of the junction is discordant with germline, which a read error may explain. The chain has TRBV7-9 and TRBJ2-7; D perhaps matches TRBD1 (6 bases). The length of the CDR3 is 14 residues. The germline V gene encodes CDR1 SEHNR and CDR2 FQNEAQ (reference sequence). CDR3 nucleotide sequence: TGTTCCAGCACCACCGAAGGGGGCTCCTACGAGCAGTACTTC. The encoded protein is CSSTTEGGSYEQYF.

V usage is TRBV14 and J usage is TRBJ2-7, with 8 nucleotides matching TRBD1. The trim removed 4 bases at V and 2 bases at J, leaving 13 bases unmatched. Germline CDR1 SGHDN, CDR2 FVKESK. CDR3 length: 17 residues. CDR3 residues: CASSPTPQGALTYEQYF. CDR3 in DNA: TGTGCCAGCAGCCCTACCCCCCAGGGGGCGCTGACCTACGAGCAGTACTTC.

The V and J genes are TRBV28 and TRBJ2-7, with TRBD1 identical over 11 bases. This CDR3 is 14 amino acids long. V dropped 4 bases and J dropped 3; count of bases not matched to a gene: 2. Per germline, CDR1 MDHEN and CDR2 SYDVKM. In DNA form, the CDR3 reads TGTGCCAGCAGTTGGGGGACAGGGGGCTACGAGCAGTACTTC. This sequence encodes CASSWGTGGYEQYF.

V and J are TRBV6-4 and TRBJ1-2; D gene ambiguous. CDR3 length: 17 residues. V shed 4 bases and J shed 5 bases, with 23 bases lying between them. Looked up from germline, CDR1 is MRHNA and CDR2 is SNTAGT. In DNA form, the CDR3 reads TGTGCCAGCAGTGTCCCCCGTTCAGGTAAGGCATGGTATGGCTACACCTTC. It encodes CASSVPRSGKAWYGYTF.

This clone appeared once. The chain combines TRBV29-1 with TRBJ2-3; TRBD1 is a possible D gene (5 bases). This CDR3 region has 14 residues. Germline CDR1 is SQVTM and CDR2 is ANQGSEA. V lost 1 base to trimming and J lost 0 bases, with 8 bases between them. Written as DNA, the CDR3 is TGCAGCGTTGAAGGACAGCAGAGCACAGATACGCAGTATTTT. Amino acid sequence: CSVEGQQSTDTQYF.

V and J are TRBV6-1 and TRBJ2-4, with 7 bases lining up with TRBD2. The CDR3 is made up of 14 amino acids. Looked up from germline, CDR1 is MNHNS and CDR2 is SASEGT. Trimming removed 8 bases from V and 2 bases from J; junction bases left unmatched: 6. Written as DNA, the CDR3 is TGTGCCAGCGGGGGGGGAGATTCCAAAAACATTCAGTACTTC. This gives the protein CASGGGDSKNIQYF.

The chain has TRBV5-4 and TRBJ2-7, with D perhaps matching TRBD1 (5 bases). The CDR3 extends over 14 amino acids. Germline V CDR1 and CDR2: SGHNT, YYREEE (reference sequence). Trimming removed 4 bases at V and 2 bases at J, with 13 bases between. CDR3 loop: CASSPDSQTYEQYF. The CDR3 DNA reads as TGTGCCAGCAGCCCCGACAGCCAGACCTACGAGCAGTACTTC.

DNA for the CDR3: TGCGCCAGCAGCAACCGCAGTCTGAACACTGAAGCTTTCTTT. Protein sequence: CASSNRSLNTEAFF. This sequence joins TRBV5-1 and TRBJ1-1; D not resolved. CDR1 and CDR2 (germline): SGHRS, YFSETQ. CDR3 size: 14 residues. V was pared by 4 bases and J by 0 bases, with 10 bases between.

This sequence joins TRBV7-9 and TRBJ2-1, with 9 positions matching TRBD2. Germline V gene sequence: CDR1 SEHNR, CDR2 FQNEAQ (reference sequence). Germline trimming cut 9 bases from V and 5 bases from J; bases unmatched to any gene: 11. The CDR3 contains 15 residues. The CDR3 bases are TGTGCCAGTACCCCGGCGGGAGGGCCCCACAATGAGCAGTTCTTC. This encodes CASTPAGGPHNEQFF.

The genes are TRBV28 and TRBJ1-1, with D perhaps TRBD1 (6 bases). The germline gives CDR1 MDHEN, CDR2 SYDVKM. V was pared by 6 bases and J by 1 base, with 12 bases between. The length of the CDR3 is 14 residues. CDR3 sequence (DNA): TGTGCCAGCAGAGCTCCGGACAGGAACACTGAAGCTTTCTTT. Protein sequence: CASRAPDRNTEAFF.